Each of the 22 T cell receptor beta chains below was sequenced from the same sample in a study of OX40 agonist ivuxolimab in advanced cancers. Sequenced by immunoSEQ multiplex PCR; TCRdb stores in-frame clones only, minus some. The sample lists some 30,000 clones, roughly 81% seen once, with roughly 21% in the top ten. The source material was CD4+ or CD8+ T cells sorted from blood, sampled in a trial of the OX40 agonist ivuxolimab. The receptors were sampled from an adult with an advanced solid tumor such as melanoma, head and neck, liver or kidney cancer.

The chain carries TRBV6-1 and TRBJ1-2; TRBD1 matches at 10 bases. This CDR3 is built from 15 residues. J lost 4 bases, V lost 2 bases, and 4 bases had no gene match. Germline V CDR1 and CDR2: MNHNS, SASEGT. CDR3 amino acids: CASSEFGTGVYGYTF. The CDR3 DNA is TGTGCCAGCAGTGAATTCGGGACAGGGGTCTATGGCTACACCTTC.

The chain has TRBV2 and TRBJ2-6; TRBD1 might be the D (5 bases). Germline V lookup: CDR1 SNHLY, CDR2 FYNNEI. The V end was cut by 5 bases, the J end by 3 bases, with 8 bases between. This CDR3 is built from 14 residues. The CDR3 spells CASSPGYGANVLTF. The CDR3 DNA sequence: TGTGCCAGCAGTCCAGGGTATGGGGCCAACGTCCTGACTTTC.

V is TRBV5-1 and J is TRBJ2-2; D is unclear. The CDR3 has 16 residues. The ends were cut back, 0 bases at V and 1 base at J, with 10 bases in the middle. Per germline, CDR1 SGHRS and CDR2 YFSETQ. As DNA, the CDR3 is TGCGCCAGCAGCTTGGTGGCAGCAGAGAACACCGGGGAGCTGTTTTTT. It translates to CASSLVAAENTGELFF.

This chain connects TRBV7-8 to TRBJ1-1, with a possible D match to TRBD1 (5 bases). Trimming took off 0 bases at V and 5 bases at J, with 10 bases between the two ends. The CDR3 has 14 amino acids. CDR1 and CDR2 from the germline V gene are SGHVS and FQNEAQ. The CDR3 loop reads CASSLAGEGTEAFF. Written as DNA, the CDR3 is TGTGCCAGCAGCTTAGCGGGGGAAGGGACTGAAGCTTTCTTT.

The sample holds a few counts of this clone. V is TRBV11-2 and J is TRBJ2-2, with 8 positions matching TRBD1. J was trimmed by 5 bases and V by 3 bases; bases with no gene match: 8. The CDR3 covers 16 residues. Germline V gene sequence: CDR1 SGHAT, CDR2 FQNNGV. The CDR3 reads CASSFLRTGGTGELFF. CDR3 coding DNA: TGTGCCAGCAGCTTCCTCCGAACAGGGGGAACCGGGGAGCTGTTTTTT.

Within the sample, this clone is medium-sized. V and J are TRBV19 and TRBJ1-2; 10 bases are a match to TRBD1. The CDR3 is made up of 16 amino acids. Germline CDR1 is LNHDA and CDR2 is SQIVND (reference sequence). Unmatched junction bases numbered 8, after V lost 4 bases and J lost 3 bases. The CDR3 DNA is TGTGCCAGTAGTACGGAGACAGGGGGCGTCGACTATGGCTACACCTTC. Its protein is CASSTETGGVDYGYTF.

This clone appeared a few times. In nucleotides, the CDR3 is TGCGCCAGCAGCCAATATAAGGGGGCTGAAGCTTTCTTT. Its translation: CASSQYKGAEAFF. The chain employs TRBV4-1 and TRBJ1-1; tentatively, D is TRBD1 (6 bases). The germline CDR1 and CDR2 sequences are MGHRA and YSYEKL. The CDR3 consists of 13 residues. Trimming took off 2 bases at V and 6 bases at J, with 10 bases between the two ends.

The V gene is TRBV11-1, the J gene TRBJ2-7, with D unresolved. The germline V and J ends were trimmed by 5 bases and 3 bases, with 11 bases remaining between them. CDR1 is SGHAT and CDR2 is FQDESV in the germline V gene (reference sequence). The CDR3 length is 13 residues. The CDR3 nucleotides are TGTGCCAGCAGCGACGACGGGTTCTACGAGCAGTACTTC. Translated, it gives CASSDDGFYEQYF.

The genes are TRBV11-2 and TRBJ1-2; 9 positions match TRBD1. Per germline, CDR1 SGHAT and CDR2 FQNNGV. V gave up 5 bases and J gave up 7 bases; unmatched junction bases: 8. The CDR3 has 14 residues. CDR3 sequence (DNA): TGTGCCAGCAGCCAGACGGACAGGGGCGGTGGCTACACCTTC. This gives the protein CASSQTDRGGGYTF. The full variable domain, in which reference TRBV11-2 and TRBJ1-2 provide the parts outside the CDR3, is EAGVAQSPRYKIIEKRQSVAFWCNPISGHATLYWYQQILGQGPKLLIQFQNNGVVDDSQLPKDRFSAERLKGVDSTLKIQPAKLEDSAVYLCASSQTDRGGGYTFGSGTRLTVV.

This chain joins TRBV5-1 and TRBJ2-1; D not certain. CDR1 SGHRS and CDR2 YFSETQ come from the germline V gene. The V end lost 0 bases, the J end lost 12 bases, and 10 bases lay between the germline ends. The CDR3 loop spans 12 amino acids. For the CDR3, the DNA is TGCGCCAGCAGCTTGGAAGGCAGCTTGCAGTTCTTC. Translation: CASSLEGSLQFF.

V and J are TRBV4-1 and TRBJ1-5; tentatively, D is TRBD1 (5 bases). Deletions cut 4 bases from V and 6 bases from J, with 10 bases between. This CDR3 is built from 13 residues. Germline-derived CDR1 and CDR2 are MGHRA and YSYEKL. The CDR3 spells CASSLGVLQPQHF. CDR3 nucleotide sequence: TGCGCCAGCAGCCTGGGGGTCCTTCAGCCCCAGCATTTT.

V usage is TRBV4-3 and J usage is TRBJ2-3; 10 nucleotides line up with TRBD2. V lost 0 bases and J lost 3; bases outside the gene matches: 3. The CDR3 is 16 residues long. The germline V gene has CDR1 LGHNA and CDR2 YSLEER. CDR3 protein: CASSQDLAGVTDTQYF. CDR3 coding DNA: TGCGCCAGCAGCCAAGACCTAGCGGGAGTTACAGATACGCAGTATTTT.

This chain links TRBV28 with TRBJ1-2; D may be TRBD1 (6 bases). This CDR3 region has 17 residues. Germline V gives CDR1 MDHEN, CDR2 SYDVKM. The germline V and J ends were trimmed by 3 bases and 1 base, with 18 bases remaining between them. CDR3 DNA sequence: TGTGCCAGCAGTTTGGCCGACACAGGGATTCTTAACTATGGCTACACCTTC. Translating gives CASSLADTGILNYGYTF.

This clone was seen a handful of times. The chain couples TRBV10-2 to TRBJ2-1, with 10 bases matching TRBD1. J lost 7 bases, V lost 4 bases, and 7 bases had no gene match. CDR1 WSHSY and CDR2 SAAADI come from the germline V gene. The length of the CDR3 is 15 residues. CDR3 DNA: TGCGCCAGCAGTGGCCAGGGACAGGGGATGAATGAGCAGTTCTTC. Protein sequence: CASSGQGQGMNEQFF.

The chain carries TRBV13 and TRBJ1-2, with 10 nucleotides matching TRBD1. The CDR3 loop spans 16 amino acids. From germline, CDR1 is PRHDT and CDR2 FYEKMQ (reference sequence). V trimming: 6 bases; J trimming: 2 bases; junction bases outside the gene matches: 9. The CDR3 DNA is TGTGCCAGCAGACATTCCGGGACAGGGGCGAACTATGGCTACACCTTC. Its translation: CASRHSGTGANYGYTF.

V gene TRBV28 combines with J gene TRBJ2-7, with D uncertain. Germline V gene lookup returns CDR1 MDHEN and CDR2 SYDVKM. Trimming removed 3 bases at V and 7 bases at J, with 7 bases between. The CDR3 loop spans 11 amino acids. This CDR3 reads CASSFKLEQYF. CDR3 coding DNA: TGTGCCAGCAGTTTTAAGCTGGAGCAGTACTTC.

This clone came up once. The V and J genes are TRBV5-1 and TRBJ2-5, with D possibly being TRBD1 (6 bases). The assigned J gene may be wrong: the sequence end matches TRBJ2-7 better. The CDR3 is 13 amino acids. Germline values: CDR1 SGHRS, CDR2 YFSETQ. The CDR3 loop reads CASGEGGHYEQYF. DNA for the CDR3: TGCGCCAGCGGAGAAGGGGGACACTACGAGCAGTACTTC.

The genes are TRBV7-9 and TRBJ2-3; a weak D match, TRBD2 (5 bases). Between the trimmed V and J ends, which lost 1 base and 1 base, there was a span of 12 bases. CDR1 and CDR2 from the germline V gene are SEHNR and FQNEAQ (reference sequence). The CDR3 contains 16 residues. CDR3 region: CASSLEPSRRTDTQYF. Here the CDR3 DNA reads TGTGCCAGCAGCTTAGAGCCTAGCCGACGCACAGATACGCAGTATTTT.

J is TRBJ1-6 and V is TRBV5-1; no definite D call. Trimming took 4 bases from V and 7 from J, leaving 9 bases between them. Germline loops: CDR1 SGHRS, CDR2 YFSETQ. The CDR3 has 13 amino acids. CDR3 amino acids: CASSEDWNSPLHF. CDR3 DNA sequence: TGCGCCAGCAGCGAAGACTGGAATTCACCCCTCCACTTT. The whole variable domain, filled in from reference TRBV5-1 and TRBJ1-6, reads KAGVTQTPRYLIKTRGQQVTLSCSPISGHRSVSWYQQTPGQGLQFLFEYFSETQRNKGNFPGRFSGRQFSNSRSEMNVSTLELGDSALYLCASSEDWNSPLHFGNGTRLTVT.

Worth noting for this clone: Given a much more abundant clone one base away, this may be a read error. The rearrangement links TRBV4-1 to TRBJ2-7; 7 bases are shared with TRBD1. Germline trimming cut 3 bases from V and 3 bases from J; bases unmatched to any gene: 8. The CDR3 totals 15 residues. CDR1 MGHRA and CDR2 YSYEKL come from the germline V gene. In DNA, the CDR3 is TGCGCCAGCAGCCAGATCGCCGGGACAGTCTACGAGCAGTACTTC. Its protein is CASSQIAGTVYEQYF.

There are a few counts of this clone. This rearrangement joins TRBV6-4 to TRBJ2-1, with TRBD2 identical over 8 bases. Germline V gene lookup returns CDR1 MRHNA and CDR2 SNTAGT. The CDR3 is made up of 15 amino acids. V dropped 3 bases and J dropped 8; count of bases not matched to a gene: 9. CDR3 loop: CASSETSGRGDEQFF. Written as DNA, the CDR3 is TGTGCCAGCAGTGAAACTAGCGGACGGGGGGATGAGCAGTTCTTC.

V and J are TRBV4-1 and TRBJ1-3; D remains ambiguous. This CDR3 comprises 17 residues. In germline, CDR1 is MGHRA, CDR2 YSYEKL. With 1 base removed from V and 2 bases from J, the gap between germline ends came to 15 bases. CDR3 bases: TGCGCCAGCAGCCAAGGGGCAGGCCGAAGAACTGGAAACACCATATATTTT. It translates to CASSQGAGRRTGNTIYF.